These 6 T cell receptor beta chains were sequenced from one sample in a study of T cell repertoires in cytomegalovirus infection. TCRdb fed the reads into MiXCR, producing one record per CDR3 protein. Of 250,000 to 350,000 distinct CDR3 sequences in the sample, roughly 25% were seen once. Sequencing was carried out using PBMCs. The receptors come from a human donor in good health (CMV status not recorded). Some clones in this sample may be carry-over from other donors' samples.

This clonotype was seen a handful of times. The V and J genes are TRBV6-5 and TRBJ2-7; D is perhaps TRBD1 (6 bases). The CDR3 is 14 amino acids. With 6 bases removed from V and 3 bases from J, the gap between germline ends came to 15 bases. CDR1 and CDR2 (germline): MNHEY, SVGAGI. CDR3: CASSLQGIDYEQYF. DNA of the CDR3: TGTGCCAGCAGCCTACAGGGAATCGACTACGAGCAGTACTTC.

This sequence joins TRBV7-9 and TRBJ1-2; D unclear. V dropped 5 bases and J dropped 5 bases, with 18 bases sitting between them. The CDR3 consists of 15 residues. Germline CDR1 and CDR2: SEHNR and FQNEAQ (reference sequence). CDR3 in amino acids: CASSKETLSRYGYTF. The CDR3 DNA reads as TGTGCCAGCAGCAAAGAGACTCTTTCCCGGTATGGCTACACCTTC.

The rearrangement uses TRBV7-4 and TRBJ1-1; a weak D match, TRBD1 (5 bases). With 2 bases removed from V and 6 bases from J, the gap between germline ends came to 10 bases. Germline values: CDR1 SGHVT, CDR2 SQSDAQ. The CDR3 is made up of 13 amino acids. The CDR3 loop is CASSLIGGAEAFF. DNA for the CDR3: TGTGCCAGCAGCTTAATCGGGGGAGCTGAAGCTTTCTTT.

This clonotype was counted only a few times. V usage is TRBV19 and J usage is TRBJ2-1; perhaps TRBD1 as D (5 bases). V lost 0 bases, J lost 3 bases, and 15 bases lay in between. CDR1 and CDR2 (germline): LNHDA, SQIVND (reference sequence). The CDR3 runs 17 residues. CDR3 loop: CASSIDLRDSFYNEQFF. CDR3 coding DNA: TGTGCCAGTAGTATAGATCTGAGAGACAGCTTCTACAATGAGCAGTTCTTC.

This chain uses TRBV14 with TRBJ1-1; D not certain. With 4 bases removed from V and 1 base from J, the gap between germline ends came to 7 bases. CDR3 length equals 13 residues. In germline, CDR1 is SGHDN, CDR2 FVKESK. The CDR3 sequence: CASSLAQNTEAFF. DNA for the CDR3: TGTGCCAGCAGCCTCGCTCAGAACACTGAAGCTTTCTTT. Combining the CDR3 with reference TRBV14 and TRBJ1-1 gives the whole variable domain EAGVTQFPSHSVIEKGQTVTLRCDPISGHDNLYWYRRVMGKEIKFLLHFVKESKQDESGMPNNRFLAERTGGTYSTLKVQPAELEDSGVYFCASSLAQNTEAFFGQGTRLTVV.

The chain carries TRBV28 and TRBJ1-6; weak D call: TRBD1 (5 bases). The CDR3 contains 14 residues. Deletions cut 6 bases from V and 5 bases from J, with 11 bases between. Germline loops: CDR1 MDHEN, CDR2 SYDVKM. CDR3 loop: CASRRQLNNSPLHF. The CDR3 DNA is TGTGCCAGCAGGCGACAGTTAAATAATTCACCCCTCCACTTT.